The clone carrying this TCR beta chain was recorded many times. Its matching antigen is unknown. Amplification of TCR beta CDR3 regions used RNA as the template. The primer set for the first-round RT-PCR of the TCR CDR3 was HTBI. Via MiXCR, TCRdb re-called the multiplex PCR reads, giving one row per CDR3 protein. The sample comprises approximately 360,000 distinct CDR3 sequences, approximately 25% of which are singletons, and more than 60% rests with the top ten. Stable hyperthyroidism: no ophthalmopathy progression over 18 months of follow-up. The germline V gene encodes CDR1 MDHEN and CDR2 SYDVKM. With 8 bases clipped from V and 7 bases from J, the junction kept 13 bases outside the gene matches. This CDR3 comprises 15 residues. This sample was taken from a study of T cells in Graves' hyperthyroidism and ophthalmopathy. Study-wide results and limits: The majority of expanded thyroid clonotypes above 0.001 also appeared in blood. Ophthalmopathy was predicted by the model a median of approximately six months ahead of onset.

The V and J genes are TRBV28 and TRBJ2-1, with 8 nucleotides matching TRBD2. The clonotype comes from a man aged 50-59 years with Graves' hyperthyroidism. What was sequenced was blood. The CDR3 DNA sequence: TGTGCCAGCTCCTGGGGGGCGGGACTAGGGAATGAGCAGTTCTTC. As protein: CASSWGAGLGNEQFF.